The 10 T cell receptor beta chains presented below share a single source sample, sequenced in a study of shared T cell receptors in the human thymus. Libraries were prepared by immunoSEQ multiplex PCR; TCRdb keeps only in-frame clonotypes and omits some of them. The table includes hundreds of thousands of clones, over 75% detected once. These data were also reused for a study on human thymus T cells.

The sequencing sample was made of thymocytes. The source of these receptors is a boy less than two years old with a congenital heart defect.

The chain carries TRBV27 and TRBJ2-1, with TRBD2 as a possible D gene (5 bases). The ends were cut back, 8 bases at V and 4 bases at J, with 6 bases in the middle. This CDR3 region has 11 residues. The germline CDR1 and CDR2 sequences are MNHEY and SMNVEV (reference sequence). CDR3 DNA sequence: TGTGCCAGCGGAGGATACAATGAGCAGTTCTTC. This translates into CASGGYNEQFF.

The CDR3: CAISETGKGYEQYF. DNA for the CDR3: TGTGCCATCAGTGAGACAGGGAAGGGCTACGAGCAGTACTTC. This sequence joins TRBV10-3 and TRBJ2-7; TRBD1 might be the D (6 bases). Germline loops: CDR1 ENHRY, CDR2 SYGVKD. The V end was cut by 2 bases, the J end by 3 bases, with 11 bases between. There are 14 residues in the CDR3.

The rearrangement joins TRBV27 to TRBJ2-2; 10 bases match TRBD1. Germline lookup yields CDR1 MNHEY and CDR2 SMNVEV (reference sequence). V dropped 4 bases and J dropped 0; count of bases not matched to a gene: 11. There are 19 residues in the CDR3. This chain's CDR3 is CASSYLPGQGTTNTGELFF. In nucleotides, the CDR3 is TGTGCCAGCAGTTACCTTCCGGGACAGGGGACCACGAACACCGGGGAGCTGTTTTTT.

This clone was observed a handful of times. The chain couples TRBV2 to TRBJ2-7, with D perhaps TRBD2 (7 bases). The CDR3 length is 17 residues. Germline V gene data show CDR1 as SNHLY and CDR2 as FYNNEI. V dropped 4 bases and J dropped 0 bases, with 19 bases sitting between them. The CDR3 region has the DNA TGTGCCAGCAGTGTGGGAGGGGGTAGCCTCTTCTCCTACGAGCAGTACTTC. This sequence encodes CASSVGGGSLFSYEQYF.

The chain employs TRBV9 and TRBJ1-6, with D perhaps TRBD1 (5 bases). Trimming took 0 bases from V and 4 from J, leaving 11 bases between them. Germline V gene sequence: CDR1 SGDLS, CDR2 YYNGEE. The CDR3 spans 16 residues. CDR3 DNA: TGTGCCAGCAGCGTAGGATCGGGGGTGTATAATTCACCCCTCCACTTT. It encodes CASSVGSGVYNSPLHF. The full variable domain, completed using reference TRBV9 and TRBJ1-6, is DSGVTQTPKHLITATGQRVTLRCSPRSGDLSVYWYQQSLDQGLQFLIQYYNGEERAKGNILERFSAQQFPDLHSELNLSSLELGDSALYFCASSVGSGVYNSPLHFGNGTRLTVT.

The chain carries TRBV5-1 and TRBJ2-7, with 7 bases aligning to TRBD1. V lost 0 bases and J lost 2; bases outside the gene matches: 5. This CDR3 is built from 15 residues. Germline-derived CDR1 and CDR2 are SGHRS and YFSETQ. The CDR3 protein is CASSLGQGTTYEQYF. CDR3 nucleotide sequence: TGCGCCAGCAGCTTGGGACAGGGAACAACCTACGAGCAGTACTTC.

The J gene is TRBJ1-4, the V gene TRBV30, with D perhaps matching TRBD1 (5 bases). The germline CDR1 and CDR2 sequences are GTSNPN and SVGIG (reference sequence). CDR3 length: 14 amino acids. The germline V and J ends were trimmed by 2 bases and 5 bases, with 12 bases remaining between them. The CDR3 sequence: CAWSRGGGNEKLFF. CDR3 in DNA: TGTGCCTGGAGTCGGGGGGGAGGGAATGAAAAACTGTTTTTT. The full variable domain, completed using reference TRBV30 and TRBJ1-4, is SQTIHQWPATLVQPVGSPLSLECTVEGTSNPNLYWYRQAAGRGLQLLFYSVGIGQISSEVPQNLSASRPQDRQFILSSKKLLLSDSGFYLCAWSRGGGNEKLFFGSGTQLSVL.

The CDR3: CASSQGSLSGAYEQYF. Written as DNA, the CDR3 is TGCGCCAGCAGCCAAGGTAGTCTCAGCGGAGCCTACGAGCAGTACTTC. This chain links TRBV4-3 with TRBJ2-7; tentative D call: TRBD2 (5 bases). This CDR3 contains 16 residues. The germline V gene encodes CDR1 LGHNA and CDR2 YSLEER. Trimming took off 1 base at V and 2 bases at J, with 15 bases between the two ends.

The rearrangement links TRBV5-4 to TRBJ2-5, with a weak D call TRBD2 (7 bases). Germline loops: CDR1 SGHNT, CDR2 YYREEE (reference sequence). The CDR3 sequence is 13 residues long. V was clipped by 3 bases and J by 5 bases, with 11 bases between them. CDR3 protein: CASSSWGGETQYF. The DNA of the CDR3 is TGTGCCAGCAGCTCATGGGGGGGCGAGACCCAGTACTTC.

This chain uses TRBV4-2 with TRBJ2-7, with D uncertain. The CDR3 sequence is 16 residues long. Trimming removed 0 bases from V and 0 bases from J, with 12 bases in between. Looked up from germline, CDR1 is LGHNA and CDR2 is YNFKEQ. This CDR3 is CASSQELSRPSYEQYF. The CDR3 nucleotides are TGTGCCAGCAGCCAAGAGTTAAGCAGGCCCTCCTACGAGCAGTACTTC.